The T cell receptor beta chain described here comes from a study of Ad26.COV2.S vaccination and SARS-CoV-2 variants (dated by TCRdb to the early 2020s). As for the study more broadly: Donors in the vaccine arm were drawn from COV1001, a phase I-IIa trial of Ad26.COV2.S in healthy adults that was multicentre, randomized, double-blind and placebo-controlled. Ad26.COV2.S was administered intramuscularly at a dose of 5x10^10 or 1x10^11 viral particles, either as one shot or as two shots given 56 days apart. TCRbeta repertoire sequencing served as the tool for gauging how specific and how broad the SARS-CoV-2-reactive T cell receptors were following Ad26.COV2.S vaccination. The TCR-sequenced set comprised approximately 30 samples: some 20 Ad26.COV2.S vaccine recipients, 5 placebo recipients and 8 SARS-CoV-2 convalescent individuals. Participants in the trial were split at random into five groups of five each, receiving low-dose or high-dose Ad26.COV2.S once or twice, or else placebo on both occasions. Investigators did not know the trial group allocation while performing experiments and assessing outcomes. What the study reported, not specific to this receptor: Substantial breadth of spike-specific CD8+ and CD4+ T cell responses was reported after vaccination. Ad26.COV2.S recipients had higher spike-specific TCR breadth than placebo recipients (P = 0.0014). The authors noted that the TCR breadth and depth analyses may have underestimated total T cell responses. Vaccine and placebo recipients had similar non-spike TCR breadth, a finding consistent with the vaccine containing only spike. The study was not powered for comparison of responses between vaccine doses or regimens.

According to the study, the label for this sample's treatment or condition signals: around 19 received Ad26.COV2.S at low or high dose, single or two shots; about 5 received placebo; per-sample allocation not given. For vaccine and placebo recipients, the sequenced repertoires came from samples collected on day 63 after the first injection. Cohort 1b enrolled 20 to 30 adults aged 18-55 years at a single site in Boston, USA, between 29 July and 7 August 2020. Ad26.COV2.S was a replication-incompetent adenovirus type 26 vector expressing a prefusion-stabilized SARS-CoV-2 spike protein from the original Wuhan strain. Remarks on this clone: Its antigen has not been determined. It has no much larger one-base neighbor in the sample; base qualities were not kept.

The immunoSEQ Assay was used to sequence TCRbeta CDR3 regions. After extraction, genomic DNA underwent amplification by bias-controlled multiplex PCR, followed by high-throughput sequencing. The study's own analysis went as follows. To quantify the absolute abundance of each unique TCRbeta CDR3 region, sequences were collapsed and filtered. T cell fraction was estimated by normalizing TCRbeta template counts to usable DNA, which was measured by amplifying reference genes present in all nucleated cells. Repertoire TCRs were annotated as SARS-CoV-2-specific when V gene, CDR3 amino acid sequence and J gene were exactly matched to a known reactive TCR set. MIRA supplied the reference SARS-CoV-2 TCR set, which was filtered for enrichment in COVID-19-positive ImmuneCODE repertoires so that public or cross-reactive TCRs were removed. Drawing on the MIRA antigens, annotated TCRs were analysed further at the level of specific ORF or position within ORF. Depth was the summed frequency of annotated unique rearrangements, while breadth was defined as annotated unique rearrangements over total unique productive rearrangements. Two-sided Wilcoxon rank-sum tests were applied when comparing TCR breadth between groups. Held by TCRdb, this immuneACCESS table contains in-frame sequences only and omits some clones. Under half of the omission traces to an unresolved V gene where checked; the cause of the rest is unknown. The V and J calls and clone size are taken from that table; D and trimming were inferred from the DNA. Within this sample are hundreds of thousands of clones, with approximately 90% of them counted one time only. Jointly, the top ten make up roughly 6% of the sample.

The junction carries 8 bases between V and J, which are trimmed by 4 bases and 3 bases respectively. Looking up the germline V gene (reference sequence) yields CDR1 SGHNT and CDR2 YYREEE. The CDR3 runs 13 residues from the cysteine to the phenylalanine. The kept DNA is CDR3 alone, 39 bases in frame from the first base. The sequence was collected from a person between 18 and 60 years old who received the Ad26.COV2.S COVID-19 vaccine or a placebo. This sequence uses TRBV5-4 and TRBJ2-1; too little of a D gene remains to name it. The sequenced sample was peripheral blood, obtained in a trial of Ad26.COV2.S vaccine versus placebo. The nucleotides read TGTGCCAGCAGCCCCCCAGTCTACAATGAGCAGTTCTTC. Translated, this gives CASSPPVYNEQFF.